One sample yielded the 26 T cell receptor beta chains listed below, sequenced in a study of cytomegalovirus exposure and HLA in healthy donors. The PCR was carried out with 60 Vbeta primers and 13 Jbeta primers. Method: immunoSEQ multiplex PCR; TCRdb's copy keeps in-frame clones and lacks some. Altogether around 100,000 clones are present, around 64% being singletons, with the ten largest covering about 2%. The sequencing input was PBMCs. The receptors here all came from a woman under 40 in good health and CMV-seronegative.

In this sample, this clone turned up once. The chain couples TRBV6-1 to TRBJ1-2; possible D gene TRBD1, 6 bases. Germline CDR1 is MNHNS and CDR2 is SASEGT. This CDR3 spans 13 amino acids. The V end was cut by 4 bases, the J end by 4 bases, with 10 bases between. CDR3 nucleotides: TGTGCCAGCAGTGTCTCAGGGGTCTATGGCTACACCTTC. Protein sequence: CASSVSGVYGYTF.

V is TRBV27 and J is TRBJ2-7, with D tentatively TRBD1 (6 bases). The CDR3 consists of 14 residues. Germline CDR1 reads MNHEY; CDR2 reads SMNVEV (reference sequence). V lost 4 bases, J lost 0 bases, and 10 bases lay in between. CDR3 region: CASSWTVSSYEQYF. CDR3 DNA sequence: TGTGCCAGCAGTTGGACAGTCAGCTCCTACGAGCAGTACTTC.

This chain uses TRBV7-8 with TRBJ1-3, with 8 bases matching TRBD1. Germline V CDR1 and CDR2: SGHVS, FQNEAQ. This CDR3 spans 16 amino acids. J lost 0 bases, V lost 5 bases, and 6 bases had no gene match. For the CDR3, the DNA is TGTGCCAGCAGCCCGGGACAGGCCTTCTCTGGAAACACCATATATTTT. It yields the protein CASSPGQAFSGNTIYF.

This rearrangement joins TRBV4-3 to TRBJ2-3; TRBD1 might be the D (5 bases). Trimming pared 1 base from V and 0 bases from J, leaving 17 bases between. The CDR3 has 18 amino acids. CDR1 LGHNA and CDR2 YSLEER come from the germline V gene. The CDR3 sequence: CASSQAWGWARSTDTQYF. The CDR3 DNA is TGCGCCAGCAGCCAAGCCTGGGGCTGGGCACGGAGCACAGATACGCAGTATTTT.

V is TRBV7-8 and J is TRBJ2-5; 9 bases fit TRBD1. The CDR3 is made up of 15 amino acids. Trimming at V came to 6 bases and at J to 7 bases, leaving 12 bases not matched to a gene. Germline V CDR1 and CDR2: SGHVS, FQNEAQ. The CDR3 sequence: CASSFQAGQGWTQYF. The CDR3 DNA sequence: TGTGCCAGCAGTTTTCAAGCAGGACAGGGGTGGACCCAGTACTTC.

The chain carries TRBV5-8 and TRBJ2-1; 11 bases are a match to TRBD2. V shed 6 bases and J 7 bases; nucleotides not matched to a gene: 9. The CDR3 totals 15 residues. Germline CDR1 is SGHTS and CDR2 is YDEGEE. This chain's CDR3 is CASIPLAGVGNEQFF. For the CDR3, the DNA is TGTGCCAGCATCCCACTAGCGGGAGTTGGAAATGAGCAGTTCTTC.

This clone was detected only a few times. The CDR3 bases are TGTGCCAGTACCAACCGACGAGGGACAGGGGACAACACCGGGGAGCTGTTTTTT. It translates to CASTNRRGTGDNTGELFF. V gene TRBV19 combines with J gene TRBJ2-2; 10 nucleotides agree with TRBD1. The germline gives CDR1 LNHDA, CDR2 SQIVND (reference sequence). V gave up 7 bases and J gave up 2 bases; unmatched junction bases: 13. This CDR3 has 18 amino acids. Looking up the rest from reference TRBV19 and TRBJ2-2 gives the full variable domain: DGGITQSPKYLFRKEGQNVTLSCEQNLNHDAMYWYRQDPGQGLRLIYYSQIVNDFQKGDIAEGYSVSREKKESFPLTVTSAQKNPTAFYLCASTNRRGTGDNTGELFFGEGSRLTVL.

The V and J genes are TRBV19 and TRBJ2-7; no reliable D call. V lost 11 bases, J lost 3 bases, and 23 bases lay in between. This CDR3 is 15 amino acids long. Germline V CDR1 and CDR2: LNHDA, SQIVND (reference sequence). CDR3 nucleotide sequence: TGTGCCTCAAGTAGTGGGCAGGCATCCGGCTACGAGCAGTACTTC. It specifies CASSSGQASGYEQYF. The full variable domain, rest sourced from reference TRBV19 and TRBJ2-7, is DGGITQSPKYLFRKEGQNVTLSCEQNLNHDAMYWYRQDPGQGLRLIYYSQIVNDFQKGDIAEGYSVSREKKESFPLTVTSAQKNPTAFYLCASSSGQASGYEQYFGPGTRLTVT.

This clone came up a few times. The chain links TRBV28 to TRBJ1-4; TRBD1 matches 7 bases. Germline lookup yields CDR1 MDHEN and CDR2 SYDVKM. This CDR3 has 13 amino acids. Trimming at V came to 6 bases and at J to 8 bases, leaving 6 bases not matched to a gene. The CDR3: CASREQGWEKLFF. CDR3 sequence (DNA): TGTGCCAGCAGAGAACAGGGGTGGGAAAAACTGTTTTTT.

The chain employs TRBV7-2 and TRBJ2-5, with D maybe TRBD2 (5 bases). The J call is in doubt because the DNA end fits TRBJ2-7 better. The CDR3 is made up of 18 amino acids. The germline V gene encodes CDR1 SGHTA and CDR2 FQGNSA. The CDR3 region is CASSLPMSPGTATYEQYF. Here the CDR3 DNA reads TGTGCCAGCAGCTTACCAATGAGCCCGGGAACAGCAACTTACGAGCAGTACTTC.

The chain has TRBV7-9 and TRBJ2-3, with 9 bases matching TRBD2. CDR1 and CDR2 from the germline V gene are SEHNR and FQNEAQ (reference sequence). Trimming took 5 bases from V and 5 from J; bases not matched to a gene: 8. CDR3 length equals 15 residues. In DNA, the CDR3 is TGTGCCAGCAGCCCCATTAGCGGGAGTGGAGATACGCAGTATTTT. It is translated as CASSPISGSGDTQYF. The entire variable domain, with the rest obtained from reference TRBV7-9 and TRBJ2-3, is as follows: DTGVSQNPRHKITKRGQNVTFRCDPISEHNRLYWYRQTLGQGPEFLTYFQNEAQLEKSRLLSDRFSAERPKGSFSTLEIQRTEQGDSAMYLCASSPISGSGDTQYFGPGTRLTVL.

This rearrangement joins TRBV5-4 to TRBJ2-6, with D maybe TRBD1 (5 bases). V was cut by 0 bases and J by 0 bases, with 7 bases left in between. This CDR3 contains 16 residues. The germline gives CDR1 SGHNT, CDR2 YYREEE (reference sequence). CDR3 protein: CASSLGGSSGANVLTF. CDR3 DNA sequence: TGTGCCAGCAGCTTGGGGGGCAGCTCTGGGGCCAACGTCCTGACTTTC.

This chain uses TRBV7-9 with TRBJ2-3, with 10 bases fitting TRBD2. Germline V lookup: CDR1 SEHNR, CDR2 FQNEAQ (reference sequence). This CDR3 comprises 18 residues. V was pared by 2 bases and J by 1 base, with 9 bases of the junction left unmatched. The CDR3 protein is CASSLKPSGSIGTDTQYF. The CDR3 DNA is TGTGCCAGCAGCTTAAAGCCTAGCGGGAGTATCGGCACAGATACGCAGTATTTT.

The rearrangement uses TRBV4-1 and TRBJ2-4, with D possibly matching TRBD2 (6 bases). In germline, CDR1 is MGHRA, CDR2 YSYEKL. CDR3 length: 16 residues. The V end lost 3 bases, the J end lost 9 bases, and 21 bases lay between the germline ends. CDR3 nucleotide sequence: TGCGCCAGCAGCCACCTGCGGGATTCGGTGAGAATCATTCAGTACTTC. This translates into CASSHLRDSVRIIQYF.

Only a few counts were recorded for this clone. V usage is TRBV5-6 and J usage is TRBJ2-6; TRBD2 aligns across 10 bases. This CDR3 contains 18 residues. Per germline, CDR1 SGHDT and CDR2 YYEEEE. With 0 bases clipped from V and 0 bases from J, the junction kept 3 bases outside the gene matches. The CDR3 protein is CASSLGGTSDSGANVLTF. DNA of the CDR3: TGTGCCAGCAGCTTGGGGGGGACTAGCGACTCTGGGGCCAACGTCCTGACTTTC.

The rearrangement joins TRBV28 to TRBJ2-5, with TRBD1 matching over 9 bases. There are 16 residues in the CDR3. V lost 7 bases, J lost 5 bases, and 14 bases stayed unmatched. Germline V gene lookup returns CDR1 MDHEN and CDR2 SYDVKM. DNA of the CDR3: TGTGCCAGCATGATCGAAGGGACAGGGAGGAGGGAGACCCAGTACTTC. This encodes CASMIEGTGRRETQYF.

The chain carries TRBV15 and TRBJ2-1; 10 nucleotides align to TRBD2. Losses at the gene ends were 3 bases for V and 4 bases for J; bases not matched to a gene: 9. This CDR3 is built from 17 residues. In germline, CDR1 is LNHNV, CDR2 YYDKDF (reference sequence). The CDR3 DNA sequence: TGTGCCACCAGCAGCCAAGAAGGACTAGCGGCGTACAATGAGCAGTTCTTC. Its protein is CATSSQEGLAAYNEQFF.

This clone was detected a few times. This sequence joins TRBV29-1 and TRBJ2-1; 13 bases align to TRBD2. The CDR3 extends over 12 amino acids. V lost 7 bases, J lost 8 bases, and 2 bases stayed unmatched. CDR1 SQVTM and CDR2 ANQGSEA come from the germline V gene. The CDR3 sequence is CSGTSGSYEQFF. CDR3 nucleotide sequence: TGCAGCGGGACTAGCGGGAGCTATGAGCAGTTCTTC.

The rearrangement uses TRBV7-9 and TRBJ2-7; TRBD2 aligns across 8 bases. The length of the CDR3 is 15 residues. In germline, CDR1 is SEHNR, CDR2 FQNEAQ (reference sequence). V shed 0 bases and J 7 bases; nucleotides not matched to a gene: 8. The CDR3 DNA sequence: TGTGCCAGCAGCTTAGCAGATGCGGGAGGTTGGGAGCAGTACTTC. Encoded protein: CASSLADAGGWEQYF.

The chain uses TRBV7-9 and TRBJ1-6, with a weak D call TRBD1 (5 bases). V shed 1 base and J shed 7 bases, with 20 bases lying between them. This CDR3 contains 18 residues. The germline V gene encodes CDR1 SEHNR and CDR2 FQNEAQ (reference sequence). For the CDR3, the DNA is TGTGCCAGCAGCTTAGAAGGCAGGGAACCAAGCCCAAATTCACCCCTCCACTTT. Its protein product is CASSLEGREPSPNSPLHF.

The chain employs TRBV13 and TRBJ2-5; maybe TRBD2 (9 bases). The V and J ends lost 3 bases and 4 bases respectively, with 24 bases between them. The germline V gene has CDR1 PRHDT and CDR2 FYEKMQ (reference sequence). CDR3 size: 18 residues. The CDR3, as DNA: TGTGCCAGCAGCTTGGACAGGGCCGGGACTAGCTTTCGAGAGACCCAGTACTTC. Amino acid sequence: CASSLDRAGTSFRETQYF.

A single count supports this clone. The chain joins TRBV18 to TRBJ2-7, with TRBD2 matching over 10 bases. The CDR3 contains 15 residues. The J segment lost 2 bases and the V segment lost 2 bases, leaving 3 bases of the junction unmatched. Germline loops: CDR1 KGHSH, CDR2 LQKENI. DNA of the CDR3: TGTGCCAGCTCACCAGCAACTAGCGGGACCTACGAGCAGTACTTC. It yields the protein CASSPATSGTYEQYF.

This clone was seen a handful of times. In DNA form, the CDR3 reads TGTGCCAGCAGTCCTTGGGACAGCTCTGGGGCCAACGTCCTGACTTTC. Residues: CASSPWDSSGANVLTF. The V gene is TRBV28, the J gene TRBJ2-6; TRBD1 aligns across 7 bases. V shed 5 bases and J 0 bases; nucleotides not matched to a gene: 4. The CDR3 spans 16 residues. The germline V gene encodes CDR1 MDHEN and CDR2 SYDVKM.

By share, this clone counts as medium-sized. This chain links TRBV27 with TRBJ1-3; D unresolved. The length of the CDR3 is 15 residues. Trimming removed 2 bases at V and 4 bases at J, with 12 bases between. CDR1 is MNHEY, CDR2 SMNVEV, per germline (reference sequence). Written as DNA, the CDR3 is TGTGCCAGCAGTTTAGGTAGAGCCCTCGGAAACACCATATATTTT. This encodes CASSLGRALGNTIYF.

This clone was detected a few times. The rearrangement links TRBV6-7 to TRBJ2-2, with 9 nucleotides matching TRBD2. TRBV6-7 is marked as an open reading frame, function uncertain. The CDR3 has 18 amino acids. Trimming removed 2 bases from V and 3 bases from J; junction bases left unmatched: 10. This chain's CDR3 is CASSYGLVAGVDTGELFF. CDR3 nucleotides: TGTGCCAGCAGTTACGGGTTGGTAGCGGGAGTCGACACCGGGGAGCTGTTTTTT.

V usage is TRBV19 and J usage is TRBJ2-1; D possibly corresponds to TRBD2 (6 bases). V was cut by 1 base and J by 7 bases, with 11 bases left in between. CDR1 is LNHDA and CDR2 is SQIVND in the germline V gene (reference sequence). There are 14 residues in the CDR3. In nucleotides, the CDR3 is TGTGCCAGTAGTATAGCATCACGGGAGAATGAGCAGTTCTTC. Residues: CASSIASRENEQFF.